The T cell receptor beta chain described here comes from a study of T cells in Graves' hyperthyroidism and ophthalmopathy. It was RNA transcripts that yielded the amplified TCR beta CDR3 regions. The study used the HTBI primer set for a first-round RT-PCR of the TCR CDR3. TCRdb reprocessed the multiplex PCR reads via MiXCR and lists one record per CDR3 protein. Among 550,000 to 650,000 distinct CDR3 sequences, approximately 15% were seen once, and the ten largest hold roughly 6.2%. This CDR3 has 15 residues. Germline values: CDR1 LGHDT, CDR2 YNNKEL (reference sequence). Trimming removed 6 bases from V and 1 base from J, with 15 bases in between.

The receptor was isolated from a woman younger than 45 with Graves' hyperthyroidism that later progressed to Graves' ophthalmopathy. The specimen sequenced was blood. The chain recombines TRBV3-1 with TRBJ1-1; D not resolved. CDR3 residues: CASREGLDPNTEAFF. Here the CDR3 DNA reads TGTGCCAGCAGGGAGGGATTGGACCCGAACACTGAAGCTTTCTTT.